These 28 T cell receptor beta chains originate from one sample sequenced in a study of OX40 agonist ivuxolimab in advanced cancers. Sequenced by immunoSEQ multiplex PCR; TCRdb stores in-frame clones only, minus some. The sample contains 42,000 or so clones, 70% to 90% of which appear only once. The sequences come from CD4+ or CD8+ T cells sorted from blood, collected in a trial of the OX40 agonist ivuxolimab. The receptors here all came from an adult with an advanced solid tumor such as melanoma, head and neck, liver or kidney cancer.

The gene calls are TRBV4-1 and TRBJ1-2; D is unresolved. Trimming shortened V by 1 base and J by 4 bases, and 10 bases separated the two germline ends. Germline V CDR1 and CDR2: MGHRA, YSYEKL. This CDR3 has 14 residues. CDR3 DNA sequence: TGCGCCAGCAGCCAAGGGAACAGAGTCTATGGCTACACCTTC. Translating it yields CASSQGNRVYGYTF.

This clone was seen only a few times. V and J are TRBV9 and TRBJ2-1, with D unclear. The V gene's germline CDR1 is SGDLS and CDR2 YYNGEE. The CDR3 covers 13 residues. V was cut by 3 bases and J by 6 bases, with 10 bases left in between. CDR3 sequence reads: CASSDLLPNEQFF. In DNA form, the CDR3 reads TGTGCCAGCAGCGACCTACTCCCCAATGAGCAGTTCTTC.

The chain uses TRBV5-8 and TRBJ2-5; 10 positions agree with TRBD2. Germline lookup yields CDR1 SGHTS and CDR2 YDEGEE. J gave up 5 bases and V 8 bases, and 6 bases lay outside the gene matches. The CDR3 spans 13 residues. CDR3 region: CASELAGSETQYF. The CDR3 DNA reads as TGTGCCAGTGAACTAGCGGGATCGGAGACCCAGTACTTC.

This clone is labeled as medium-sized. The rearrangement uses TRBV7-9 and TRBJ1-4; 7 bases fit TRBD1. Germline lookup yields CDR1 SEHNR and CDR2 FQNEAQ (reference sequence). CDR3 size: 14 residues. The V segment lost 5 bases and the J segment 6 bases; nucleotides outside the gene matches: 6. The CDR3 nucleotides are TGTGCCAGCAGCGTCCAGGGGGGGGATGAAAAACTGTTTTTT. The encoded protein is CASSVQGGDEKLFF.

This chain connects TRBV2 to TRBJ1-4; weak D call: TRBD1 (5 bases). There are 14 residues in the CDR3. Germline-derived CDR1 and CDR2 are SNHLY and FYNNEI. Trimming stripped 1 base from V and 4 bases from J, with 7 bases between. The CDR3 DNA is TGTGCCAGCAGTGAAGGAGGGGATAATGAAAAACTGTTTTTT. The encoded protein is CASSEGGDNEKLFF. Supplemented by reference TRBV2 and TRBJ1-4, the full variable domain reads EPEVTQTPSHQVTQMGQEVILRCVPISNHLYFYWYRQILGQKVEFLVSFYNNEISEKSEIFDDQFSVERPDGSNFTLKIRSTKLEDSAMYFCASSEGGDNEKLFFGSGTQLSVL.

V gene TRBV18 combines with J gene TRBJ1-1; no firm D call. Trimming took off 2 bases at V and 0 bases at J, with 13 bases between the two ends. Germline values: CDR1 KGHSH, CDR2 LQKENI. The CDR3 consists of 16 residues. The CDR3 region is CASSPGTAGLNTEAFF. DNA of the CDR3: TGTGCCAGCTCACCAGGAACCGCAGGACTGAACACTGAAGCTTTCTTT.

CDR3: CAWSGERTSGHNEQFF. The CDR3 DNA follows: TGTGCCTGGAGTGGGGAGAGGACTAGCGGCCACAATGAGCAGTTCTTC. The rearrangement joins TRBV30 to TRBJ2-1; 10 positions agree with TRBD2. Germline V gene lookup returns CDR1 GTSNPN and CDR2 SVGIG (reference sequence). V shed 1 base, J shed 5 bases, and the junction held 8 bases outside the gene matches. The CDR3 is 16 amino acids.

The V gene is TRBV6-5, the J gene TRBJ1-1; D gene ambiguous. CDR3 size: 14 residues. V lost 6 bases and J 8 bases, leaving 19 bases between the germline ends. Germline CDR1 MNHEY, CDR2 SVGAGI. CDR3 in DNA: TGTGCCAGCAGCCCGACATCGACAAGAGCCGAAGCTTTCTTT. It specifies CASSPTSTRAEAFF.

The V call is TRBV11-2, the J call TRBJ1-5; a possible D gene is TRBD1 (6 bases). Germline lookup yields CDR1 SGHAT and CDR2 FQNNGV. Deletions cut 5 bases from V and 2 bases from J, with 19 bases between. CDR3 length: 17 residues. CDR3 bases: TGTGCCAGCAGCCCGGGCGACAGGCTCAGCCGCAATCAGCCCCAGCATTTT. The encoded protein is CASSPGDRLSRNQPQHF.

This sequence joins TRBV4-2 and TRBJ2-1; D not resolved. Germline-derived CDR1 and CDR2 are LGHNA and YNFKEQ. This CDR3 is 18 amino acids long. V gave up 0 bases and J gave up 7 bases, with 22 bases separating them. The CDR3 protein is CASSQDYEGGDFRNEQFF. The CDR3 DNA sequence: TGTGCCAGCAGCCAAGATTACGAAGGCGGTGACTTTAGGAATGAGCAGTTCTTC.

The rearrangement joins TRBV18 to TRBJ2-5, with D unclear. This CDR3 contains 12 residues. V was pared by 3 bases and J by 3 bases, with 5 bases between. CDR1 is KGHSH, CDR2 LQKENI, per germline. This CDR3 reads CASSPAEETQYF. CDR3 DNA: TGTGCCAGCTCACCGGCGGAAGAGACCCAGTACTTC.

The chain recombines TRBV7-7 with TRBJ2-5; D is undetermined. The CDR3 totals 13 residues. The V end was cut by 2 bases, the J end by 3 bases, with 7 bases between. From germline, CDR1 is SSHAT and CDR2 FNYEAQ (reference sequence). For the CDR3, the DNA is TGTGCCAGCAGCTTACGGGTAGAAGAGACCCAGTACTTC. Protein sequence: CASSLRVEETQYF.

The chain has TRBV4-2 and TRBJ2-2; no reliable D call. Germline V lookup: CDR1 LGHNA, CDR2 YNFKEQ. The CDR3 has 17 residues. V was clipped by 0 bases and J by 4 bases, with 15 bases between them. As DNA, the CDR3 is TGTGCCAGCAGCCAAGATTGGGGTAGCTTGGTCACCGGGGAGCTGTTTTTT. It is translated as CASSQDWGSLVTGELFF.

The V gene is TRBV6-5, the J gene TRBJ1-1, with TRBD1 as a possible D gene (5 bases). The CDR3 sequence is 12 residues long. V dropped 2 bases and J dropped 11 bases, with 12 bases sitting between them. The germline V gene has CDR1 MNHEY and CDR2 SVGAGI. The CDR3 is CASSYGDSDAFF. CDR3 in DNA: TGTGCCAGCAGTTACGGCGACAGTGACGCTTTCTTT.

The gene calls are TRBV5-6 and TRBJ2-2; D gene ambiguous. With 0 bases removed from V and 1 base from J, the gap between germline ends came to 7 bases. Germline V lookup: CDR1 SGHDT, CDR2 YYEEEE. This CDR3 contains 15 residues. The CDR3 loop reads CASSLELRNTGELFF. The CDR3 DNA follows: TGTGCCAGCAGCTTGGAACTTAGGAACACCGGGGAGCTGTTTTTT.

The chain carries TRBV9 and TRBJ2-1; tentatively, D is TRBD1 (5 bases). Germline V lookup: CDR1 SGDLS, CDR2 YYNGEE. CDR3 length equals 15 residues. V gave up 0 bases and J gave up 6 bases, with 13 bases separating them. In DNA form, the CDR3 reads TGTGCCAGCAGCGTAGGGGGCGGCCTCCTCAATGAGCAGTTCTTC. Protein: CASSVGGGLLNEQFF. Combining the CDR3 with reference TRBV9 and TRBJ2-1 gives the whole variable domain DSGVTQTPKHLITATGQRVTLRCSPRSGDLSVYWYQQSLDQGLQFLIQYYNGEERAKGNILERFSAQQFPDLHSELNLSSLELGDSALYFCASSVGGGLLNEQFFGPGTRLTVL.

The chain couples TRBV19 to TRBJ2-5, with D possibly matching TRBD1 (6 bases). The end of the DNA fits TRBJ2-7 better, so the J call may be wrong. CDR1 and CDR2 from the germline V gene are LNHDA and SQIVND (reference sequence). CDR3 length: 13 residues. The CDR3 reads CASKGQPNHEQYF. The CDR3 region has the DNA TGTGCCAGTAAAGGACAGCCCAACCACGAGCAGTACTTC.

V is TRBV11-3 and J is TRBJ2-3, with D possibly being TRBD1 or TRBD2 (5 bases each). Trimming cost V 2 bases and J 0 bases, with 9 bases left between them. From germline, CDR1 is SGHNT and CDR2 YENEEA. CDR3 length: 15 amino acids. The CDR3 coding sequence is TGTGCCAGCAGCTTAATGGGACCAAGCACAGATACGCAGTATTTT. It encodes CASSLMGPSTDTQYF.

J is TRBJ2-1 and V is TRBV2; D call uncertain. The V end was cut by 7 bases, the J end by 6 bases, with 13 bases between. Germline loops: CDR1 SNHLY, CDR2 FYNNEI. The CDR3 covers 13 residues. The CDR3 DNA is TGTGCCAGCATGCAGTCAGCATCCAATGAGCAGTTCTTC. This gives the protein CASMQSASNEQFF.

The chain recombines TRBV13 with TRBJ2-3; 10 bases agree with TRBD2. The germline gives CDR1 PRHDT, CDR2 FYEKMQ (reference sequence). J lost 5 bases, V lost 5 bases, and 4 bases had no gene match. The CDR3 contains 14 residues. The CDR3 is CASSPSGSGDTQYF. The CDR3 DNA sequence: TGTGCCAGCAGCCCTAGCGGGAGCGGAGATACGCAGTATTTT.

The rearrangement joins TRBV7-2 to TRBJ1-1; the D is unclear. The germline CDR1 and CDR2 sequences are SGHTA and FQGNSA. Trimming shortened V by 1 base and J by 0 bases, and 6 bases separated the two germline ends. This CDR3 contains 14 residues. This CDR3 reads CASSLVRVNTEAFF. CDR3 in DNA: TGTGCCAGCAGCTTAGTCAGAGTGAACACTGAAGCTTTCTTT.

This clone was observed once. The chain combines TRBV6-4 with TRBJ2-3; no firm D call. Trimming stripped 5 bases from V and 3 bases from J, with 9 bases between. The CDR3 is made up of 13 amino acids. Germline loops: CDR1 MRHNA, CDR2 SNTAGT. The DNA for the CDR3 is TGTGCCAGCAGTAAGTTGGGGACAGATACGCAGTATTTT. It codes for CASSKLGTDTQYF.

This clone occurred a few times. The chain couples TRBV29-1 to TRBJ2-3, with 7 positions matching TRBD1. With V trimmed by 3 bases and J by 7 bases, 7 bases remained unmatched. CDR1 is SQVTM, CDR2 ANQGSEA, per germline. The CDR3 consists of 13 residues. Written as DNA, the CDR3 is TGCAGCGTTGATGTAGGGGGCCTTAATACGCAGTATTTT. The encoded protein is CSVDVGGLNTQYF.

The chain uses TRBV13 and TRBJ1-1; 7 bases are shared with TRBD1. CDR1 is PRHDT, CDR2 FYEKMQ, per germline (reference sequence). This CDR3 region has 14 residues. Unmatched junction bases numbered 6, after V lost 5 bases and J lost 3 bases. This CDR3 is CASSLGQRDTEAFF. In DNA, the CDR3 is TGTGCCAGCAGCCTGGGACAGAGAGACACTGAAGCTTTCTTT.

J is TRBJ1-1 and V is TRBV5-1; TRBD1 might be the D (6 bases). This CDR3 has 17 residues. V was clipped by 2 bases and J by 0 bases, with 17 bases between them. CDR1 is SGHRS, CDR2 YFSETQ, per germline. CDR3 nucleotide sequence: TGCGCCAGCAGCTTCGGTTTGGGGGCCTCCATGAACACTGAAGCTTTCTTT. Encoded protein: CASSFGLGASMNTEAFF.

This rearrangement joins TRBV11-3 to TRBJ2-1, with D possibly being TRBD2 (5 bases). The CDR3 loop spans 13 amino acids. V gave up 4 bases and J gave up 4 bases, with 8 bases separating them. Looked up from germline, CDR1 is SGHNT and CDR2 is YENEEA. CDR3 in amino acids: CASSSGLYNEQFF. DNA for the CDR3: TGTGCCAGCAGCTCCGGACTTTACAATGAGCAGTTCTTC.

This clone has a handful of counts. At one of its ends the junction is not consistent with the germline gene, which may arise from a read error. This sequence joins TRBV30 and TRBJ1-2; D is ambiguous. CDR1 is GTSNPN, CDR2 SVGIG, per germline (reference sequence). The CDR3 has 9 amino acids. CDR3 DNA: TGTGCCTGCACCATGCGGCCCGCCTTC. Its protein is CACTMRPAF.

V usage is TRBV5-6 and J usage is TRBJ2-7; D possibly corresponds to TRBD1 (6 bases). The germline gives CDR1 SGHDT, CDR2 YYEEEE. The V end lost 6 bases, the J end lost 7 bases, and 20 bases lay between the germline ends. The CDR3 runs to 14 residues. CDR3 DNA sequence: TGTGCCAGCACCCTGAACCCCGGGACACGGGAGCAGTACGTC. This sequence encodes CASTLNPGTREQYV.